Each of the 10 T cell receptor beta chains below was sequenced from the same sample in a study of T cells in Graves' hyperthyroidism and ophthalmopathy. The TCR beta CDR3 regions underwent amplification using RNA transcripts as the source. Primed by the HTBI set, a first-round RT-PCR was run on the TCR CDR3. TCRdb ran MiXCR on the multiplex PCR reads and lists one entry per CDR3 protein. Here the sample spans a few hundred thousand distinct CDR3 sequences, 15% to 20% being singletons. Sample: blood. Receptor source: a woman between 18 and 30 years old with Graves' ophthalmopathy.

This chain uses TRBV14 with TRBJ2-7; no reliable D call. Germline assignment: CDR1 SGHDN and CDR2 FVKESK. The V and J ends lost 1 base and 1 base respectively, with 11 bases between them. The CDR3 is 15 residues long. The CDR3: CASSQVGMVSYEQYF. The CDR3 DNA reads TGTGCCAGCAGCCAAGTGGGGATGGTGTCCTACGAGCAGTACTTC. The full variable domain, completed using reference TRBV14 and TRBJ2-7, is EAGVTQFPSHSVIEKGQTVTLRCDPISGHDNLYWYRRVMGKEIKFLLHFVKESKQDESGMPNNRFLAERTGGTYSTLKVQPAELEDSGVYFCASSQVGMVSYEQYFGPGTRLTVT.

Ten or more counts support this clonotype. The chain is built from TRBV10-3 and TRBJ1-1; TRBD1 matches 9 bases. The CDR3 runs 14 residues. With V trimmed by 4 bases and J by 1 base, 1 base remained unmatched. Looked up from germline, CDR1 is ENHRY and CDR2 is SYGVKD. CDR3 coding DNA: TGTGCCATCAGTGGGGGACAGGGGAACACTGAAGCTTTCTTT. This encodes CAISGGQGNTEAFF.

This clonotype was observed at least ten times. This chain connects TRBV30 to TRBJ1-1, with D perhaps matching TRBD1 (5 bases). The V gene lost 3 bases and the J gene lost 0 bases, with 14 bases spanning the gap. Per the germline V gene, CDR1 is GTSNPN and CDR2 is SVGIG (reference sequence). CDR3 size: 15 residues. The DNA of the CDR3 is TGTGCCTGGAGCTCAGGCTGGGGGATGAACACTGAAGCTTTCTTT. This translates into CAWSSGWGMNTEAFF.

This clonotype showed up many times. The genes are TRBV7-9 and TRBJ1-1; D possibly corresponds to TRBD1 (5 bases). Looked up from germline, CDR1 is SEHNR and CDR2 is FQNEAQ (reference sequence). This CDR3 is built from 15 residues. V lost 6 bases, J lost 1 base, and 15 bases lay in between. CDR3 protein: CASSTSIGGNTEAFF. The CDR3 DNA follows: TGTGCCAGCAGTACCAGTATCGGGGGGAACACTGAAGCTTTCTTT. The full variable domain, in which reference TRBV7-9 and TRBJ1-1 provide the parts outside the CDR3, is DTGVSQNPRHKITKRGQNVTFRCDPISEHNRLYWYRQTLGQGPEFLTYFQNEAQLEKSRLLSDRFSAERPKGSFSTLEIQRTEQGDSAMYLCASSTSIGGNTEAFFGQGTRLTVV.

This clonotype was picked up many times. V gene TRBV7-2 combines with J gene TRBJ1-4; D is possibly TRBD1 (6 bases). Germline CDR1 reads SGHTA; CDR2 reads FQGNSA. Trimming took 5 bases from V and 7 from J, leaving 17 bases between them. The CDR3 length is 15 residues. CDR3 in amino acids: CASSPQGRMTEKLFF. In DNA form, the CDR3 reads TGTGCCAGCAGCCCGCAGGGGCGGATGACTGAAAAACTGTTTTTT.

There are many counts of this clonotype. The chain couples TRBV10-3 to TRBJ2-3; D is perhaps TRBD1 (7 bases). Trimming removed 7 bases from V and 4 bases from J, with 12 bases in between. The CDR3 contains 13 residues. Germline CDR1 ENHRY, CDR2 SYGVKD. CDR3 amino acids: CAITEGASDTQYF. CDR3 coding DNA: TGTGCCATCACGGAGGGGGCATCAGATACGCAGTATTTT.

V gene TRBV29-1 combines with J gene TRBJ1-1; D unresolved. The V end lost 7 bases, the J end lost 6 bases, and 21 bases lay between the germline ends. CDR3 length: 14 residues. Germline V gene data show CDR1 as SQVTM and CDR2 as ANQGSEA. The CDR3 region has the DNA TGCAGCGCTATTCAGAGCCCCCCCGGCTCTGAAGCTTTCTTT. Translating gives CSAIQSPPGSEAFF.

Many counts were recorded for this clonotype. The chain employs TRBV12-3 or TRBV12-4 and TRBJ2-7; 9 bases match TRBD1. CDR3 length: 15 amino acids. V lost 4 bases to trimming and J lost 6 bases; unmatched junction nucleotides: 10. This CDR3 reads CASSSDRGGLAEQYF. The CDR3 nucleotides are TGTGCCAGCAGTTCGGACAGGGGAGGTTTAGCCGAGCAGTACTTC.

This clonotype has a handful of counts. CDR3 residues: CASSLAVGDQYF. Written as DNA, the CDR3 is TGTGCCAGCAGCTTAGCGGTAGGCGACCAGTACTTC. The chain couples TRBV7-2 to TRBJ2-7; no clear D. V shed 0 bases and J shed 10 bases, with 10 bases lying between them. Germline V CDR1 and CDR2: SGHTA, FQGNSA. The CDR3 spans 12 residues.

This clonotype came up many times. The rearrangement uses TRBV2 and TRBJ1-6; the match to TRBD1 covers 8 bases. The CDR3 is made up of 14 amino acids. Germline V CDR1 and CDR2: SNHLY, FYNNEI. V trimming: 6 bases; J trimming: 5 bases; junction bases outside the gene matches: 3. The CDR3 loop reads CASRDREDNSPLHF. The CDR3 bases are TGTGCCAGCAGGGACAGGGAGGATAATTCACCCCTCCACTTT.